A selection of T cell receptor beta chains follows, all from one sample in a study of OX40 agonist ivuxolimab in advanced cancers. Data came from immunoSEQ multiplex PCR; TCRdb stores just in-frame clones and leaves some out. The data show 60,000 to 65,000 clones, 80% to 95% seen once. The sample was CD4+ or CD8+ T cells sorted from blood, taken in a trial of the OX40 agonist ivuxolimab. These TCRs come from an adult with an advanced solid tumor such as melanoma, head and neck, liver or kidney cancer. Both conserved end residues are trimmed from each CDR3.

>TRBV7-7
ASSPGTGGYEQY
>TRBV4-1
ASSQEGGSARSNQPQH
>TRBV6-6
ASFFGTGIFSTEAF
>TRBV27
ASSLQAAGNEQF
>TRBV7-6
ASSLGSGTSGRAGTDTQY
>TRBV19
ASTLGASNEQF
>TRBV4-3
ASSQNRDREWGYT
>TRBV14
ASSSHITGLTSIFPIGYT
>TRBV6-1
ASRGTAYEQY
>TRBV27
ASSLLGEKLF
>TRBV28
ASSLRLGEYGYT
>TRBV5-1
ASSPVPGELF
>TRBV27
ASSLRGPDTQY
>TRBV6-1
ASSESVRDTQY
>TRBV27
ASSPEDSSNQPQH
>TRBV4-1
ASSQGTGDNEQY
>TRBV4-1
ASSQDALANTEAF
>TRBV28
ASSWGGEQY
>TRBV19
ASSIVGAGDEQF
>TRBV13
ASSAGITDTQY
>TRBV28
ASSFPRFGGANVLT
>TRBV29-1
SVQLNTEAF
>TRBV28
ASRRRLAVSTDTQY
>TRBV28
ASSTLDNPYEQY
>TRBV30
AWSVYDEQY
>TRBV6-4
ASSDSPRRKKTQY
>TRBV5-1
ASSLFGSSGYNEQF
>TRBV6-5
ASSHERAGELF
>TRBV9
ASSPWTGSPNTEAF
>TRBV7-2
ASSITSGRANGELF
>TRBV7-3
ASSPGTSIRNEQF
>TRBV25-1
ASSLPGQDGKLF
>TRBV29-1
SVGVNYGYT
>TRBV5-4
ASSPTNGPRTGELF
>TRBV7-9
ASSSTLAGPSTDTQY
>TRBV9
ASSVDGSYSEQY
>TRBV4-1
ASSGLFSGANVLT
>TRBV7-2
ARTSGPRAGTDTQY
>TRBV6-5
ASSRGPMNTEAF
>TRBV9
ASSVLLAGGDEQF